This entry concerns a single TCR beta chain. Its antigen remains unknown. A J-beta primer mix and a sample-barcoded 5' primer were used in a second PCR of about 7 to 11 cycles. MiXCR, applied by TCRdb to the 5' RACE reads, yields one record per CDR3 protein. This table holds around 1.5 million distinct CDR3 sequences, around 59% found once. This specimen belongs to a study of blood T cells in healthy people across ages. Study outcomes and limitations: Using unsorted PBMCs precluded a conclusive naive versus antigen-experienced comparison. Donor CMV status was unknown, possibly confounding expanded clonotype changes.

CDR3 length: 12 residues. CDR1 is GTSNPN and CDR2 is SVGIG in the germline V gene (reference sequence). Trimming took off 4 bases at V and 10 bases at J, with 17 bases between the two ends. This TCR derives from a man younger than 35 in good health. The sample consisted of blood. The chain carries TRBV30 and TRBJ2-7; D ambiguous. CDR3 protein: CAWTSSENDQYF. In DNA, the CDR3 is TGTGCCTGGACAAGCTCCGAGAATGACCAGTACTTC.